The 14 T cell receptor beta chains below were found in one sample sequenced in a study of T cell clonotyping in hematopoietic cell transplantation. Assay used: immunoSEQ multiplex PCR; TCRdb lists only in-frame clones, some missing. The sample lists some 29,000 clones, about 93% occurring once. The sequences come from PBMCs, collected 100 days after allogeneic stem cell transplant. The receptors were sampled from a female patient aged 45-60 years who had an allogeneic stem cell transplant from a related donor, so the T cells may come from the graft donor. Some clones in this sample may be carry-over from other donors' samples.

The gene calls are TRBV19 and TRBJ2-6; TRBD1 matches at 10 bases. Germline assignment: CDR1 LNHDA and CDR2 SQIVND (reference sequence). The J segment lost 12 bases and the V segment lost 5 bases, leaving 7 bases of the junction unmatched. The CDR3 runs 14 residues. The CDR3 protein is CASSYGTGVAVLTF. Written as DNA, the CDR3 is TGTGCCAGTAGTTATGGGACAGGGGTTGCCGTCCTGACTTTC.

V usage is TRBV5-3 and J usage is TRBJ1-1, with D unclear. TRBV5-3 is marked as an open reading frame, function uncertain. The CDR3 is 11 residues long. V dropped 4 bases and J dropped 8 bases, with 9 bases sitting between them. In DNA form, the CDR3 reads TGTGCCAGAAGCATGACTTTAGAAGCTTTCTTT. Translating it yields CARSMTLEAFF.

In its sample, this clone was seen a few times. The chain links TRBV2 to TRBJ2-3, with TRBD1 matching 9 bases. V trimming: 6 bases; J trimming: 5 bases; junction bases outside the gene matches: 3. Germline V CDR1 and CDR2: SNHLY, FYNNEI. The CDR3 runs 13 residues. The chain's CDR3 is CASRTDRGDTQYF. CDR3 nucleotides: TGTGCCAGCAGGACGGACAGGGGAGATACGCAGTATTTT.

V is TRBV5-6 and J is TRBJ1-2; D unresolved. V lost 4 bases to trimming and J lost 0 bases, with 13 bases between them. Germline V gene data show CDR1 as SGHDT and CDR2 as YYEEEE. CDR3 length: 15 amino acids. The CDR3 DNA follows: TGTGCCAGCAGCGGCGCAAGGGATCCTAACTATGGCTACACCTTC. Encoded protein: CASSGARDPNYGYTF.

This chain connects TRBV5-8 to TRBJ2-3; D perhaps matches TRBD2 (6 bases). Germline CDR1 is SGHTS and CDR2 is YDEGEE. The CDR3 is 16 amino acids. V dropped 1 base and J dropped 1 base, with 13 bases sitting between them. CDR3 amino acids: CASSLMGGVGTDTQYF. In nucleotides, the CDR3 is TGTGCCAGCAGCTTGATGGGCGGGGTCGGCACAGATACGCAGTATTTT.

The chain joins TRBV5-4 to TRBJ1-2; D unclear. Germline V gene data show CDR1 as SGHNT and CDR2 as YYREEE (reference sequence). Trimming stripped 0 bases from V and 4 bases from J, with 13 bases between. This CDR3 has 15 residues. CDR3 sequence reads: CASSLGGPGVYGYTF. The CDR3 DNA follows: TGTGCCAGCAGCTTGGGTGGTCCGGGTGTCTATGGCTACACCTTC.

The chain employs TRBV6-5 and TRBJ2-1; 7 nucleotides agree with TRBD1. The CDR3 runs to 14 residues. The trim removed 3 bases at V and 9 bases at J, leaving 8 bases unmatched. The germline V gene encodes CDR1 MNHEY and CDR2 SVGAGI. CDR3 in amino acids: CASSYTTGVSEQFF. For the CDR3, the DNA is TGTGCCAGCAGTTATACCACAGGGGTCAGTGAGCAGTTCTTC.

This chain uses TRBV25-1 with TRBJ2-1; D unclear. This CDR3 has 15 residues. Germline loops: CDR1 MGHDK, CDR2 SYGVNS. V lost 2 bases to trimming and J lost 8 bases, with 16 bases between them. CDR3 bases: TGTGCCAGCAGTGAAGTTGTAGGCGGTAGGTATGAGCAGTTCTTC. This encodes CASSEVVGGRYEQFF.

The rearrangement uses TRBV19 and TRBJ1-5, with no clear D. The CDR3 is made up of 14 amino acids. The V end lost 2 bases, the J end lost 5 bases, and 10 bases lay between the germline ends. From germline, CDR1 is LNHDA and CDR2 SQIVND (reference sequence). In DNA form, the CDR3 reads TGTGCCAGTAGTATATGGCGCGATGATCAGCCCCAGCATTTT. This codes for CASSIWRDDQPQHF. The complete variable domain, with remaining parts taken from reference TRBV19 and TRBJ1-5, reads DGGITQSPKYLFRKEGQNVTLSCEQNLNHDAMYWYRQDPGQGLRLIYYSQIVNDFQKGDIAEGYSVSREKKESFPLTVTSAQKNPTAFYLCASSIWRDDQPQHFGDGTRLSIL.

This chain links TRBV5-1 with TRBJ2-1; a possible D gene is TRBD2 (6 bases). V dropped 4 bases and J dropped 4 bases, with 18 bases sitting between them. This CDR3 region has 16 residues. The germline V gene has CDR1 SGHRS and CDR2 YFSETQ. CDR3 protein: CASSLPGRGIYNEQFF. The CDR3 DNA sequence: TGCGCCAGCAGCCTGCCCGGCCGGGGGATATACAATGAGCAGTTCTTC. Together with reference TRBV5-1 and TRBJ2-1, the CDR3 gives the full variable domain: KAGVTQTPRYLIKTRGQQVTLSCSPISGHRSVSWYQQTPGQGLQFLFEYFSETQRNKGNFPGRFSGRQFSNSRSEMNVSTLELGDSALYLCASSLPGRGIYNEQFFGPGTRLTVL.

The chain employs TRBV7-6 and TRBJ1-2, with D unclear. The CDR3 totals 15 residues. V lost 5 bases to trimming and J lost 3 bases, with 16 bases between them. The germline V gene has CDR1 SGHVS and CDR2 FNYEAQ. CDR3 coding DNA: TGTGCCAGCAGCCCCCGTCCGGGCCCTTACTATGGCTACACCTTC. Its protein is CASSPRPGPYYGYTF.

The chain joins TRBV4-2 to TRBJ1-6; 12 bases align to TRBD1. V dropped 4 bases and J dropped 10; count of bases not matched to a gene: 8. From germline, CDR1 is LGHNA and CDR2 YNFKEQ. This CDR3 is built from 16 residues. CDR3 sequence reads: CASSPLRDRGLSPLHF. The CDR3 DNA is TGTGCCAGCAGCCCCCTCCGGGACAGGGGGCTCTCACCCCTCCACTTT.

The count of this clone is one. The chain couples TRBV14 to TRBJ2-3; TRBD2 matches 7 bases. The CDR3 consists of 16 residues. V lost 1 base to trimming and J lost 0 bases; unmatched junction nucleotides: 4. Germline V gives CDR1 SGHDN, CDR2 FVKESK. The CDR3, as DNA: TGTGCCAGCAGCCAAGCCCGGACTAGTAGCACAGATACGCAGTATTTT. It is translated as CASSQARTSSTDTQYF.

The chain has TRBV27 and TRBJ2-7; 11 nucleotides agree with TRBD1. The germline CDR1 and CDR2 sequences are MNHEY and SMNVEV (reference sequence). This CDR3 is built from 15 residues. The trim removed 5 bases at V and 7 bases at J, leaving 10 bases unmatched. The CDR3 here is CASSTPGQGVWEQYF. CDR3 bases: TGTGCCAGCAGTACACCGGGACAGGGGGTGTGGGAGCAGTACTTC.